The present T cell receptor beta chain was sequenced within a study of cytotoxic CD8 clonotypes in ibrutinib-treated CLL. TCRdb's table, derived via immunoSEQ multiplex PCR, lists solely in-frame clones and lacks some. This table has approximately 100,000 clones, approximately 58% appearing once. As to this clone: Its cognate antigen is unknown.

Findings and caveats of the study: Exceeding age-matched healthy donors, baseline clonality also tracked the counts of circulating CD8+ T cells.

Sequenced material: PBMCs, taken after 24 months of ibrutinib treatment. This receptor was taken from a human donor with chronic lymphocytic leukemia.

The CDR3 bases are TGTGCCAGCAGGTGGACGGGGAACACCGGGGAGCTGTTTTTT. It specifies CASRWTGNTGELFF. The genes are TRBV27 and TRBJ2-2; D ambiguous. This CDR3 has 14 amino acids. Looked up from germline, CDR1 is MNHEY and CDR2 is SMNVEV (reference sequence). Trimming pared 6 bases from V and 1 base from J, leaving 9 bases between.